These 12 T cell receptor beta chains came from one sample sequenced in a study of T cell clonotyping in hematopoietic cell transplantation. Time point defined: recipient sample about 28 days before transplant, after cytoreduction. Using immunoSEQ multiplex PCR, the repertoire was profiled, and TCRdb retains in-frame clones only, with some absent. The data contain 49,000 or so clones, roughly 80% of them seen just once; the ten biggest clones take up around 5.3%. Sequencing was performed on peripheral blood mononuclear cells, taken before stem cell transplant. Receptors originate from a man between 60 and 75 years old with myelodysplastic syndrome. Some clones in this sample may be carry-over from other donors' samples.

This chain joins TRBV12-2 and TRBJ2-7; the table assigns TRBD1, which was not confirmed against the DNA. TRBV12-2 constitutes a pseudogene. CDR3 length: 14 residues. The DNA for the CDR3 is TGTGCAAGTCGCTTAGTACAGCACAGCTACGAGCAGTACTTC. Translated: CASRLVQHSYEQYF.

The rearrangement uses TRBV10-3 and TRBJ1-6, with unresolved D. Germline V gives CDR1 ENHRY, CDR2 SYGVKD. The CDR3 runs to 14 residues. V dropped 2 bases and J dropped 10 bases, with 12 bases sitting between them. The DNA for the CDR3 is TGTGCCATCAGTGAGGGGGTTCCTACCTCACCCCTCCACTTT. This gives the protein CAISEGVPTSPLHF.

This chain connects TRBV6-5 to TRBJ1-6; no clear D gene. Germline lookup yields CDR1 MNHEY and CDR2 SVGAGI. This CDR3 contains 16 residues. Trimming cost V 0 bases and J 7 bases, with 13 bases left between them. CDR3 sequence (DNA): TGTGCCAGCAGTTACTCGAGGAGGACTTTGAATTCACCCCTCCACTTT. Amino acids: CASSYSRRTLNSPLHF.

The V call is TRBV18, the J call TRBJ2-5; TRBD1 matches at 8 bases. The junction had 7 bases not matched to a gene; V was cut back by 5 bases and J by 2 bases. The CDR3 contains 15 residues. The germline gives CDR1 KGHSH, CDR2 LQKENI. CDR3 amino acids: CASSFSTGEQETQYF. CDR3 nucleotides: TGTGCCAGCTCATTCTCGACAGGGGAGCAAGAGACCCAGTACTTC.

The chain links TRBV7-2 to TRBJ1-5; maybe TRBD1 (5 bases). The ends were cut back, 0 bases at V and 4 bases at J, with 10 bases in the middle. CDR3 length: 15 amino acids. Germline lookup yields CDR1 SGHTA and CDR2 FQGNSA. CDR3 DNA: TGTGCCAGCAGCTTAGCGTCAGGGAGAAATCAGCCCCAGCATTTT. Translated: CASSLASGRNQPQHF. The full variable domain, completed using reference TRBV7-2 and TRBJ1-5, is GAGVSQSPSNKVTEKGKDVELRCDPISGHTALYWYRQSLGQGLEFLIYFQGNSAPDKSGLPSDRFSAERTGGSVSTLTIQRTQQEDSAVYLCASSLASGRNQPQHFGDGTRLSIL.

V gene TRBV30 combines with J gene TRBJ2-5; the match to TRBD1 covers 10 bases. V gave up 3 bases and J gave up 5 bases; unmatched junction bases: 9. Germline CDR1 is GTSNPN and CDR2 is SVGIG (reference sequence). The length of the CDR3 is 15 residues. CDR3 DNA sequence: TGTGCCTGGAGCTTCGGGACAGGGGCTCGGGAGACCCAGTACTTC. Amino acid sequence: CAWSFGTGARETQYF.

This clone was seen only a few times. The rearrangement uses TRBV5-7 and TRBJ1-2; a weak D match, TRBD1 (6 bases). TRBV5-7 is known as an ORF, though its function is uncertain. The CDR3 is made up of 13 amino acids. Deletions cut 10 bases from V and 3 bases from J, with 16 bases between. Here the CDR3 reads CAQPGAGHYGYTF. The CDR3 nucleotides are TGTGCCCAACCAGGGGCGGGCCACTATGGCTACACCTTC.

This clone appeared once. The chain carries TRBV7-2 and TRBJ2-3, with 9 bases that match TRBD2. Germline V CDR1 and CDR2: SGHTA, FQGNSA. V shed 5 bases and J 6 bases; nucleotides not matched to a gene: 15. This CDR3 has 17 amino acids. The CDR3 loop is CASSPNAVAGAGDTQYF. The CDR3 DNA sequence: TGTGCCAGCAGCCCAAATGCAGTAGCGGGGGCAGGGGATACGCAGTATTTT.

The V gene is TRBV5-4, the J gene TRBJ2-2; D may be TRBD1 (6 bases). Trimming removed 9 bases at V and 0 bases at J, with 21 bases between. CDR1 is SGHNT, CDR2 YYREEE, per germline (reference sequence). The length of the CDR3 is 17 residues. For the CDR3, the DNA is TGTGCCATCCCAATACCGGGACACTCCGCGAACACCGGGGAGCTGTTTTTT. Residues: CAIPIPGHSANTGELFF.

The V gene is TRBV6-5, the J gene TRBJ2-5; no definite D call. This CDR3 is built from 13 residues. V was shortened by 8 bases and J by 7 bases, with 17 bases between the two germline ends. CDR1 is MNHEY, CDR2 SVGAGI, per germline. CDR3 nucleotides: TGTGCCAGCTACGCAGATTACAGTGGGACCCAGTACTTC. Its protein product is CASYADYSGTQYF.

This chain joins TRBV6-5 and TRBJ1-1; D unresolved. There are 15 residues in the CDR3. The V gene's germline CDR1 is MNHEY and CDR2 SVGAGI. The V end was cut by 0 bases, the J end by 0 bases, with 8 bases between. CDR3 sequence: CASSYSSSLNTEAFF. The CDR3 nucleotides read TGTGCCAGCAGTTACTCTTCCAGCTTGAACACTGAAGCTTTCTTT.

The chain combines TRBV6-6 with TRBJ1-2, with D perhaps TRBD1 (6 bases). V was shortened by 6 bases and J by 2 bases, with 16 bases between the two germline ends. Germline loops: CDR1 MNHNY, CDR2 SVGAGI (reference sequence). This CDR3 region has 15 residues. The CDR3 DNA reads TGTGCCAGCAGGCCCTTAACAGGGAACAACTATGGCTACACCTTC. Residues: CASRPLTGNNYGYTF.